This T cell receptor (beta chain) was obtained from a study of blood T cells in healthy people across ages. Regarding the study as a whole: Compared with aged donors, long-lived donors showed fewer expanded clones, suggesting selection. A strong correlation was found between TCR beta diversity and the percentage of naive T cells. In older individuals, TCR beta diversity per million T cells was lower, falling roughly linearly with age.

The second PCR ran roughly 7 to 12 cycles with a sample-barcoded 5' primer and J-beta primers. TCRdb called the 5' RACE reads again in MiXCR, with one record for every CDR3 protein. Here the sample spans just under 750,000 distinct CDR3 sequences, about 20% being singletons. Comments on this clonotype: Its cognate antigen is unknown.

Each donor gave 9 to 10 milliliters of peripheral blood. Germline CDR1 MNHNY, CDR2 SVGAGI (reference sequence). V shed 8 bases and J shed 7 bases, with 21 bases lying between them. This CDR3 is built from 15 residues. The V call is TRBV6-6, the J call TRBJ1-5, with a weak D call TRBD1 (6 bases). Sequencing was done on a sample of blood. This TCR came from a man in his 70s in good health. CDR3 loop: CASEKGGDPGQPQHF. In DNA, the CDR3 is TGTGCCAGCGAGAAAGGGGGGGACCCAGGACAGCCCCAGCATTTT.